A single sample is the source of the 21 T cell receptor beta chains below, sequenced in a study of blood T cell dynamics during melanoma immunotherapy. The method was immunoSEQ multiplex PCR; TCRdb's version includes in-frame clones alone and lacks a portion of them. The table records around 7,000 clones, roughly 84% of them present only once. Regarding time point: pre-treatment baseline. Sample: blood, taken from a patient treated with checkpoint blockade. The receptors shown here come from a human donor with melanoma.

The rearrangement uses TRBV19 and TRBJ1-5; no reliable D call. Germline CDR1 LNHDA, CDR2 SQIVND (reference sequence). V was shortened by 5 bases and J by 3 bases, with 14 bases between the two germline ends. This CDR3 has 15 amino acids. In DNA form, the CDR3 reads TGTGCCAGTAGTTCAAACCGAGTCCTCAATCAGCCCCAGCATTTT. It translates to CASSSNRVLNQPQHF.

This CDR3 is CASSLSGGEKLFF. The CDR3 coding sequence is TGTGCCAGCAGTTTGAGTGGCGGTGAAAAACTGTTTTTT. This chain joins TRBV28 and TRBJ1-4; D ambiguous. The CDR3 contains 13 residues. Germline CDR1 reads MDHEN; CDR2 reads SYDVKM. The V end lost 3 bases, the J end lost 7 bases, and 9 bases lay between the germline ends. Complete variable domain (other parts from reference TRBV28 and TRBJ1-4): DVKVTQSSRYLVKRTGEKVFLECVQDMDHENMFWYRQDPGLGLRLIYFSYDVKMKEKGDIPEGYSVSREKKERFSLILESASTNQTSMYLCASSLSGGEKLFFGSGTQLSVL.

The chain is built from TRBV19 and TRBJ2-6, with 8 bases that match TRBD1. CDR3 length: 20 amino acids. The V and J ends lost 3 bases and 0 bases, in that order; junction bases with no gene match: 13. CDR1 and CDR2 from the germline V gene are LNHDA and SQIVND (reference sequence). In DNA, the CDR3 is TGTGCCAGTAGTATGGTTTTTGGACAGGGACGGAACTCTGGGGCCAACGTCCTGACTTTC. It specifies CASSMVFGQGRNSGANVLTF.

This clone occurred a few times. CDR3 residues: CASSEAWLREQYF. The CDR3 DNA sequence: TGTGCCAGCAGTGAAGCATGGCTGCGCGAGCAGTACTTC. The V and J genes are TRBV6-1 and TRBJ2-7; no reliable D call. The CDR3 has 13 residues. Trimming took off 0 bases at V and 6 bases at J, with 9 bases between the two ends. Germline V gene data show CDR1 as MNHNS and CDR2 as SASEGT.

The rearrangement uses TRBV5-1 and TRBJ2-7, with D possibly TRBD2 on 6 matching bases. Trimming removed 2 bases from V and 5 bases from J, with 8 bases in between. The CDR3 is made up of 12 amino acids. Germline V gives CDR1 SGHRS, CDR2 YFSETQ. The CDR3 nucleotides read TGCGCCAGCAGCTTCCCTAGCGACGAGCAGTACTTC. Its translation: CASSFPSDEQYF.

CDR3 residues: CASSLIATYEQYF. CDR3 coding DNA: TGTGCCAGCAGCTTGATTGCTACCTACGAGCAGTACTTC. The chain employs TRBV5-6 and TRBJ2-7; unclear D gene. Germline-derived CDR1 and CDR2 are SGHDT and YYEEEE. V was pared by 1 base and J by 2 bases, with 7 bases between. The CDR3 loop spans 13 amino acids.

This sequence joins TRBV7-4 and TRBJ1-5; perhaps TRBD1 as D (6 bases). The CDR3 totals 15 residues. Per germline, CDR1 SGHVT and CDR2 SQSDAQ. The V gene lost 1 base and the J gene lost 4 bases, with 11 bases spanning the gap. For the CDR3, the DNA is TGTGCCAGCAGCTTAGACAGGACAGCGAATCAGCCCCAGCATTTT. Translated: CASSLDRTANQPQHF.

This chain connects TRBV10-3 to TRBJ1-1, with D maybe TRBD1 (5 bases). This CDR3 comprises 14 residues. The germline V and J ends were trimmed by 3 bases and 4 bases, with 12 bases remaining between them. Germline assignment: CDR1 ENHRY and CDR2 SYGVKD. The CDR3 reads CAISERQTGTEAFF. CDR3 DNA sequence: TGTGCCATCAGTGAACGACAGACGGGCACTGAAGCTTTCTTT.

The genes are TRBV5-1 and TRBJ1-1; D remains ambiguous. CDR3 length equals 14 residues. CDR1 is SGHRS, CDR2 YFSETQ, per germline. V was pared by 0 bases and J by 0 bases, with 6 bases between. The CDR3 sequence: CASSLDPMNTEAFF. The CDR3, as DNA: TGCGCCAGCAGCTTGGATCCGATGAACACTGAAGCTTTCTTT.

The gene calls are TRBV6-4 and TRBJ2-2, with D possibly called TRBD1 or TRBD2 (6 bases each). The germline V gene encodes CDR1 MRHNA and CDR2 SNTAGT. With 6 bases removed from V and 5 bases from J, the gap between germline ends came to 19 bases. The CDR3 covers 16 residues. This chain's CDR3 is CASSPSGGGGTGELFF. Written as DNA, the CDR3 is TGTGCCAGCAGCCCCTCAGGCGGAGGGGGGACCGGGGAGCTGTTTTTT.

This clone occurred once. The rearrangement links TRBV28 to TRBJ1-6; maybe TRBD1 (6 bases). The V and J ends lost 6 bases and 6 bases respectively, with 15 bases between them. The CDR3 sequence is 15 residues long. Per the germline V gene, CDR1 is MDHEN and CDR2 is SYDVKM. DNA of the CDR3: TGTGCCAGCAGGGCCCCAAGGGGGATTAATTCACCCCTCCACTTT. The encoded protein is CASRAPRGINSPLHF.

V usage is TRBV19 and J usage is TRBJ1-6, with D uncertain. Germline V gene sequence: CDR1 LNHDA, CDR2 SQIVND (reference sequence). Trimming stripped 5 bases from V and 5 bases from J, with 4 bases between. The CDR3 is 12 residues long. The CDR3 sequence: CASSFNNSPLHF. As DNA, the CDR3 is TGTGCCAGTAGTTTCAATAATTCACCCCTCCACTTT.

V gene TRBV10-2 combines with J gene TRBJ1-1, with D tentatively TRBD1 (5 bases). The CDR3 spans 14 residues. Germline lookup yields CDR1 WSHSY and CDR2 SAAADI. The germline V and J ends were trimmed by 0 bases and 4 bases, with 9 bases remaining between them. CDR3 sequence reads: CASSESGGGTEAFF. The CDR3 DNA is TGCGCCAGCAGTGAGTCCGGGGGAGGCACTGAAGCTTTCTTT.

CDR3 loop: CASSQVSGMNTEAFF. The CDR3 DNA sequence: TGTGCCAGCAGCCAAGTCAGTGGGATGAACACTGAAGCTTTCTTT. V gene TRBV4-2 combines with J gene TRBJ1-1, with unresolved D. This CDR3 region has 15 residues. Looked up from germline, CDR1 is LGHNA and CDR2 is YNFKEQ. Trimming pared 1 base from V and 0 bases from J, leaving 9 bases between.

This sequence joins TRBV6-1 and TRBJ2-7; D gene uncertain. Per germline, CDR1 MNHNS and CDR2 SASEGT. The CDR3 length is 11 residues. The V gene lost 5 bases and the J gene lost 4 bases, with 6 bases spanning the gap. This CDR3 is CASSPLYEQYF. CDR3 DNA sequence: TGTGCCAGCAGTCCCCTTTACGAGCAGTACTTC.

V usage is TRBV19 and J usage is TRBJ1-4; 7 bases are a match to TRBD1. This CDR3 has 13 amino acids. J lost 3 bases, V lost 9 bases, and 4 bases had no gene match. Per the germline V gene, CDR1 is LNHDA and CDR2 is SQIVND (reference sequence). This CDR3 is CASRDSPNEKLFF. DNA of the CDR3: TGTGCCAGCCGGGACAGCCCTAATGAAAAACTGTTTTTT. The full variable domain, its missing parts supplied by reference TRBV19 and TRBJ1-4, is DGGITQSPKYLFRKEGQNVTLSCEQNLNHDAMYWYRQDPGQGLRLIYYSQIVNDFQKGDIAEGYSVSREKKESFPLTVTSAQKNPTAFYLCASRDSPNEKLFFGSGTQLSVL.

Only one count was recorded for this clone. J is TRBJ2-6 and V is TRBV6-4; tentatively, D is TRBD2 (6 bases). V was trimmed by 0 bases and J by 0 bases, leaving 6 bases between them. The CDR3 loop spans 16 amino acids. Germline-derived CDR1 and CDR2 are MRHNA and SNTAGT. Here the CDR3 reads CASSDSSGSGANVLTF. DNA of the CDR3: TGTGCCAGCAGTGACTCTAGCGGCTCTGGGGCCAACGTCCTGACTTTC.

The V call is TRBV7-9, the J call TRBJ1-6; no firm D call. CDR3 length equals 14 residues. In germline, CDR1 is SEHNR, CDR2 FQNEAQ (reference sequence). Trimming cost V 2 bases and J 6 bases, with 8 bases left between them. CDR3 protein: CASSLKNPNSPLHF. The CDR3 DNA reads as TGTGCCAGCAGCTTAAAGAACCCTAATTCACCCCTCCACTTT.

The table lists this clone with a few counts. The chain has TRBV5-1 and TRBJ2-5; a weak D match, TRBD1 (6 bases). The DNA matches TRBJ2-7 better at its end, which makes the J call doubtful. The CDR3 is made up of 15 amino acids. Per germline, CDR1 SGHRS and CDR2 YFSETQ. CDR3 in amino acids: CASSLEGGGSYEQYF. The CDR3 coding sequence is TGCGCCAGCAGCTTGGAAGGGGGTGGCTCCTACGAGCAGTACTTC.

A single count supports this clone. The chain carries TRBV20-1 and TRBJ2-7; D gene uncertain. V was pared by 6 bases and J by 7 bases, with 10 bases between. This CDR3 comprises 10 residues. In germline, CDR1 is DFQATT, CDR2 SNEGSKA (reference sequence). The CDR3 sequence is CSAAAIEQYF. The CDR3 region has the DNA TGCAGTGCCGCCGCCATAGAGCAGTACTTC.

The chain couples TRBV5-4 to TRBJ1-4, with 9 positions matching TRBD1. The CDR3 extends over 15 amino acids. J gave up 8 bases and V 4 bases, and 9 bases lay outside the gene matches. Germline V gives CDR1 SGHNT, CDR2 YYREEE (reference sequence). DNA for the CDR3: TGTGCCAGCAGCGCCCAAGCGGACAGGGGAGAAAAACTGTTTTTT. Its protein is CASSAQADRGEKLFF. The full variable domain, its missing parts supplied by reference TRBV5-4 and TRBJ1-4, is ETGVTQSPTHLIKTRGQQVTLRCSSQSGHNTVSWYQQALGQGPQFIFQYYREEENGRGNFPPRFSGLQFPNYSSELNVNALELDDSALYLCASSAQADRGEKLFFGSGTQLSVL.